Following are 30 T cell receptor beta chains from one sample sequenced in a study of T cells in localized non-small cell lung cancer. Method: immunoSEQ multiplex PCR; TCRdb's copy keeps in-frame clones and lacks some. The sample lists about 24,000 clones, 90% to 95% occurring once. The source material was peripheral blood, sampled before any cancer treatment. These receptors all stem from a woman aged 35-70 years with stage I lung adenocarcinoma.

Regarding this clone: The junction departs from the called germline gene at one end, perhaps through a read error. The chain is built from TRBV5-8 and TRBJ1-4; D possibly corresponds to TRBD1 (5 bases). The CDR3 covers 15 residues. Germline lookup yields CDR1 SGHTS and CDR2 YDEGEE. The CDR3 DNA follows: TGTGCCAGCAGCTCGCTGAGTGGGGCTAACGAAAAACTGTTTTTT. It codes for CASSSLSGANEKLFF.

Note on this clone: This same CDR3 is encoded by further DNA sequences in the sample. The chain couples TRBV10-2 to TRBJ1-2, with 9 bases lining up with TRBD1. There are 14 residues in the CDR3. Germline V lookup: CDR1 WSHSY, CDR2 SAAADI. Losses at the gene ends were 6 bases for V and 8 bases for J; bases not matched to a gene: 10. This CDR3 reads CASSPTGGGRGYTF. The CDR3, as DNA: TGCGCCAGCAGCCCGACAGGGGGGGGGCGGGGCTACACCTTC.

This chain links TRBV7-9 with TRBJ2-1; unclear D gene. The CDR3 is 15 amino acids. Germline CDR1 SEHNR, CDR2 FQNEAQ (reference sequence). The V end was cut by 6 bases, the J end by 5 bases, with 17 bases between. CDR3 region: CASRRLVGNDNEQFF. CDR3 bases: TGTGCCAGCAGAAGGTTGGTAGGAAACGACAATGAGCAGTTCTTC. Drawing the rest from reference TRBV7-9 and TRBJ2-1, the complete variable domain is DTGVSQNPRHKITKRGQNVTFRCDPISEHNRLYWYRQTLGQGPEFLTYFQNEAQLEKSRLLSDRFSAERPKGSFSTLEIQRTEQGDSAMYLCASRRLVGNDNEQFFGPGTRLTVL.

This chain uses TRBV6-5 with TRBJ2-7; the D is unclear. The CDR3 has 15 amino acids. Trimming removed 11 bases at V and 6 bases at J, with 26 bases between. Looked up from germline, CDR1 is MNHEY and CDR2 is SVGAGI. In DNA, the CDR3 is TGTGCCGTGTCCCGGCGAGCATTTGAATCAATCGAGCAGTACTTC. Residues: CAVSRRAFESIEQYF.

This chain links TRBV7-3 with TRBJ1-2, with a tentative D call TRBD1 (5 bases). Germline CDR1 SGHTA, CDR2 FQGTGA. With 2 bases removed from V and 8 bases from J, the gap between germline ends came to 12 bases. The CDR3 totals 13 residues. CDR3 coding DNA: TGTGCCAGCAGCTTAGGTCAGGGAGGCGGCTACACCTTC. It yields the protein CASSLGQGGGYTF.

This clone ranks as large (0.1 to 1%). This sequence joins TRBV4-1 and TRBJ2-2; D might be TRBD2 (5 bases). Trimming took off 6 bases at V and 0 bases at J, with 8 bases between the two ends. Germline CDR1 reads MGHRA; CDR2 reads YSYEKL. This CDR3 contains 14 residues. The CDR3 region is CASRAGPNTGELFF. The CDR3 nucleotides read TGCGCCAGCAGGGCGGGCCCGAACACCGGGGAGCTGTTTTTT.

This chain uses TRBV27 with TRBJ2-3, with D perhaps matching TRBD2 (5 bases). From germline, CDR1 is MNHEY and CDR2 SMNVEV (reference sequence). Trimming shortened V by 6 bases and J by 0 bases, and 13 bases separated the two germline ends. The CDR3 is 15 amino acids. The CDR3 nucleotides read TGTGCCAGCAGGGGTACGGGGTCTAGCACAGATACGCAGTATTTT. It translates to CASRGTGSSTDTQYF.

The chain joins TRBV11-2 to TRBJ2-5, with D perhaps TRBD1 or TRBD2 (5 bases each). This CDR3 comprises 14 residues. CDR1 is SGHAT and CDR2 is FQNNGV in the germline V gene. Deletions cut 3 bases from V and 5 bases from J, with 13 bases between. CDR3 in DNA: TGTGCCAGCAGCTTCGGGGCCGGAAGGGAGACCCAGTACTTC. Its protein is CASSFGAGRETQYF.

This chain connects TRBV5-6 to TRBJ1-5; 10 bases are shared with TRBD1. J gave up 5 bases and V 4 bases, and 6 bases lay outside the gene matches. Germline values: CDR1 SGHDT, CDR2 YYEEEE. The CDR3 has 15 residues. CDR3 protein: CASSTLDRGHQPQHF. The CDR3 nucleotides read TGTGCCAGCAGCACCCTAGACAGGGGGCATCAGCCCCAGCATTTT.

This chain uses TRBV7-9 with TRBJ2-6; D is tentatively TRBD1 or TRBD2 (5 bases each). V dropped 1 base and J dropped 0 bases, with 10 bases sitting between them. Germline V CDR1 and CDR2: SEHNR, FQNEAQ (reference sequence). The length of the CDR3 is 17 residues. The CDR3 protein is CASSLGVGGSGANVLTF. In nucleotides, the CDR3 is TGTGCCAGCAGCTTAGGAGTTGGGGGCTCTGGGGCCAACGTCCTGACTTTC.

This chain joins TRBV7-2 and TRBJ2-1; possible D gene TRBD1, 6 bases. The ends were cut back, 5 bases at V and 5 bases at J, with 10 bases in the middle. The CDR3 is 13 residues long. The germline V gene encodes CDR1 SGHTA and CDR2 FQGNSA. This CDR3 reads CASSVQGNNEQFF. CDR3 coding DNA: TGTGCCAGCAGCGTACAGGGAAACAATGAGCAGTTCTTC.

V and J are TRBV19 and TRBJ2-5; 11 bases fit TRBD2. CDR3 size: 15 residues. The V gene end was trimmed by 4 bases and the J gene end by 0 bases; junction bases not matched to a gene: 1. The germline V gene has CDR1 LNHDA and CDR2 SQIVND (reference sequence). The CDR3 spells CASSTTSGNQETQYF. CDR3 DNA sequence: TGTGCCAGTAGTACGACTAGCGGGAACCAAGAGACCCAGTACTTC.

The chain links TRBV30 to TRBJ1-2; D is unresolved. Trimming left V 5 bases short and J 0 bases short, with 13 bases between. From germline, CDR1 is GTSNPN and CDR2 SVGIG (reference sequence). The CDR3 covers 14 residues. The CDR3 DNA reads TGTGCCTGGCTATGGCGGGGAGCTAACTATGGCTACACCTTC. This sequence encodes CAWLWRGANYGYTF.

The chain links TRBV4-1 to TRBJ2-3; 8 nucleotides agree with TRBD2. J was trimmed by 2 bases and V by 1 base; bases with no gene match: 2. CDR1 and CDR2 (germline): MGHRA, YSYEKL. The CDR3 length is 15 residues. The DNA of the CDR3 is TGCGCCAGCAGCCAAGCTAGCGGGTACACAGATACGCAGTATTTT. This translates into CASSQASGYTDTQYF.

The rearrangement uses TRBV27 and TRBJ2-7; a weak D match, TRBD1 (6 bases). This CDR3 spans 14 amino acids. The V gene lost 8 bases and the J gene lost 2 bases, with 16 bases spanning the gap. Per germline, CDR1 MNHEY and CDR2 SMNVEV (reference sequence). CDR3 sequence (DNA): TGTGCCAGCCCCTGGGACATTTCACCCTACGAGCAGTACTTC. It yields the protein CASPWDISPYEQYF.

The V gene is TRBV18, the J gene TRBJ1-1, with TRBD1 matching over 9 bases. CDR3 length equals 12 residues. CDR1 KGHSH and CDR2 LQKENI come from the germline V gene. J gave up 11 bases and V 5 bases, and 6 bases lay outside the gene matches. The CDR3, as DNA: TGTGCCAGCTCAGGGGACAGGGAGCTGGCTTTCTTT. It yields the protein CASSGDRELAFF.

The genes are TRBV28 and TRBJ2-7; D ambiguous. V lost 6 bases and J lost 5, with 5 bases in between. This CDR3 region has 10 residues. The germline CDR1 and CDR2 sequences are MDHEN and SYDVKM. The CDR3 nucleotides read TGTGCCAGCAGAGGGAACGAGCAGTACTTC. Its protein product is CASRGNEQYF.

The chain employs TRBV2 and TRBJ2-3, with D hard to call. Trimming shortened V by 7 bases and J by 1 base, and 9 bases separated the two germline ends. In germline, CDR1 is SNHLY, CDR2 FYNNEI. The length of the CDR3 is 13 residues. CDR3 loop: CASTPDRTDTQYF. CDR3 bases: TGTGCCAGCACCCCGGACCGCACAGATACGCAGTATTTT.

V gene TRBV21-1 combines with J gene TRBJ1-1; no DNA check was done on the table's D call, TRBD1. TRBV21-1 represents a pseudogene. This CDR3 region has 15 residues. CDR3 region: CASSQRGTLNTEAFF. CDR3 DNA sequence: TGTGCCAGCAGCCAGAGGGGGACGTTGAACACTGAAGCTTTCTTT.

The V gene is TRBV5-6, the J gene TRBJ1-1; 7 bases are shared with TRBD1. With 4 bases clipped from V and 1 base from J, the junction kept 4 bases outside the gene matches. The CDR3 is 14 residues long. Looked up from germline, CDR1 is SGHDT and CDR2 is YYEEEE. CDR3 amino acids: CASSPQGRNTEAFF. CDR3 in DNA: TGTGCCAGCAGCCCACAGGGGCGGAACACTGAAGCTTTCTTT.

This chain connects TRBV19 to TRBJ2-1; 12 bases match TRBD2. Per the germline V gene, CDR1 is LNHDA and CDR2 is SQIVND (reference sequence). V lost 4 bases, J lost 4 bases, and 2 bases stayed unmatched. The CDR3 covers 15 residues. CDR3 nucleotides: TGTGCCAGTAGTAAGACTAGCGGGAGTTACAATGAGCAGTTCTTC. This gives the protein CASSKTSGSYNEQFF.

The gene calls are TRBV5-1 and TRBJ2-2; a possible D gene is TRBD2 (6 bases). Germline loops: CDR1 SGHRS, CDR2 YFSETQ. Trimming cost V 2 bases and J 7 bases, with 18 bases left between them. This CDR3 has 16 amino acids. CDR3 coding DNA: TGCGCCAGCAGCTTAGATCTAGCGAGCGGCGGCGGGGAGCTGTTTTTT. Translation gives CASSLDLASGGGELFF.

CDR3 protein: CASKPDLSYGYTF. CDR3 DNA sequence: TGTGCCAGCAAGCCGGACCTCTCCTATGGCTACACCTTC. This chain connects TRBV6-5 to TRBJ1-2; D not certain. There are 13 residues in the CDR3. Germline CDR1 and CDR2: MNHEY and SVGAGI. Trimming cost V 7 bases and J 4 bases, with 13 bases left between them.

This chain links TRBV5-5 with TRBJ1-1, with 7 bases lining up with TRBD1. Trimming at V came to 3 bases and at J to 11 bases, leaving 13 bases not matched to a gene. In germline, CDR1 is SGHKS, CDR2 YYEKEE (reference sequence). The CDR3 covers 14 residues. The CDR3 loop is CASSSIDRVFGAFF. DNA of the CDR3: TGTGCCAGCAGCTCGATCGACAGGGTATTTGGGGCTTTCTTT.

In its sample, this clone was seen a few times. The V and J genes are TRBV19 and TRBJ2-7; D remains unclear. The CDR3 has 13 residues. V was trimmed by 1 base and J by 5 bases, leaving 9 bases between them. CDR1 and CDR2 (germline): LNHDA, SQIVND (reference sequence). For the CDR3, the DNA is TGTGCCAGTAGTATAGCGTCCAATAACGAGCAGTACTTC. Amino acids: CASSIASNNEQYF.

This chain uses TRBV6-5 with TRBJ2-5, with D possibly being TRBD2 (5 bases). The CDR3 contains 15 residues. V was clipped by 5 bases and J by 2 bases, with 15 bases between them. Per the germline V gene, CDR1 is MNHEY and CDR2 is SVGAGI. The CDR3 protein is CASSRGSQAQETQYF. The CDR3 bases are TGTGCCAGCAGTCGGGGTTCCCAGGCTCAAGAGACCCAGTACTTC.

This chain connects TRBV18 to TRBJ2-5; weak D call: TRBD2 (6 bases). This CDR3 spans 16 amino acids. V was shortened by 3 bases and J by 3 bases, with 17 bases between the two germline ends. CDR1 and CDR2 from the germline V gene are KGHSH and LQKENI. In DNA form, the CDR3 reads TGTGCCAGCTCACCCAGACTAGTGAGTTCCAAAGAGACCCAGTACTTC. It encodes CASSPRLVSSKETQYF.

V gene TRBV28 combines with J gene TRBJ1-4; no definite D call. Germline lookup yields CDR1 MDHEN and CDR2 SYDVKM. The CDR3 runs 12 residues. The V end was cut by 2 bases, the J end by 8 bases, with 6 bases between. The CDR3: CASSLVREKLFF. The CDR3 nucleotides are TGTGCCAGCAGTTTAGTCAGGGAAAAACTGTTTTTT. The whole variable domain, filled in from reference TRBV28 and TRBJ1-4, reads DVKVTQSSRYLVKRTGEKVFLECVQDMDHENMFWYRQDPGLGLRLIYFSYDVKMKEKGDIPEGYSVSREKKERFSLILESASTNQTSMYLCASSLVREKLFFGSGTQLSVL.

In its sample, this clone was seen once. V usage is TRBV5-1 and J usage is TRBJ2-2, with D perhaps TRBD1 (6 bases). V lost 5 bases and J lost 4, with 12 bases in between. The germline gives CDR1 SGHRS, CDR2 YFSETQ. The CDR3 is made up of 14 amino acids. The CDR3 sequence: CASSYTGITGELFF. CDR3 nucleotides: TGCGCCAGCAGTTATACAGGGATCACCGGGGAGCTGTTTTTT.

V is TRBV2 and J is TRBJ1-5; D gene ambiguous. This CDR3 has 14 residues. Germline loops: CDR1 SNHLY, CDR2 FYNNEI. V lost 2 bases and J lost 4, with 9 bases in between. The CDR3 coding sequence is TGTGCCAGCAGTGAAATGCAGACTAATCAGCCCCAGCATTTT. Protein product: CASSEMQTNQPQHF.